This passage covers 10 T cell receptor beta chains from one sample sequenced in a study of cytomegalovirus exposure and HLA in healthy donors. PCR employed 60 Vbeta and 13 Jbeta primers. Sequenced by immunoSEQ multiplex PCR; TCRdb stores in-frame clones only, minus some. The table shows more than 100,000 clones, with 77% occurring only once. Sample: PBMCs. Every receptor here comes from a woman between 40 and 50 years old in good health and CMV-seronegative.

The J gene is TRBJ2-7, the V gene TRBV29-1; 13 nucleotides line up with TRBD2. With 6 bases clipped from V and 3 bases from J, the junction kept 5 bases outside the gene matches. From germline, CDR1 is SQVTM and CDR2 ANQGSEA. The CDR3 contains 14 residues. CDR3 in amino acids: CSVVLAGGNYEQYF. Here the CDR3 DNA reads TGCAGCGTCGTACTAGCGGGGGGGAACTACGAGCAGTACTTC.

The genes are TRBV2 and TRBJ1-2, with D maybe TRBD1 (6 bases). The CDR3 has 14 residues. Trimming left V 5 bases short and J 1 base short, with 11 bases between. The germline V gene encodes CDR1 SNHLY and CDR2 FYNNEI. CDR3 nucleotide sequence: TGTGCCAGCAGTCTTCAGGGGTTTAACTATGGCTACACCTTC. Translating it yields CASSLQGFNYGYTF.

This clone was found once. The V call is TRBV29-1, the J call TRBJ2-5; 9 nucleotides match TRBD2. The germline CDR1 and CDR2 sequences are SQVTM and ANQGSEA. The CDR3 length is 16 residues. The J segment lost 0 bases and the V segment lost 3 bases, leaving 8 bases of the junction unmatched. For the CDR3, the DNA is TGCAGCGTTGATAGTTTTAGCGGGGGATACCAAGAGACCCAGTACTTC. It encodes CSVDSFSGGYQETQYF.

V and J are TRBV6-5 and TRBJ2-2; TRBD2 is a possible D gene (5 bases). Germline-derived CDR1 and CDR2 are MNHEY and SVGAGI. The CDR3 is made up of 14 amino acids. Trimming stripped 2 bases from V and 5 bases from J, with 9 bases between. Here the CDR3 reads CASSYRPGTGELFF. CDR3 coding DNA: TGTGCCAGCAGTTACCGTCCGGGAACCGGGGAGCTGTTTTTT.

This clone was found a few times. The chain carries TRBV5-3 and TRBJ2-3; 16 bases are a match to TRBD2. TRBV5-3 is marked as an open reading frame, function uncertain. This CDR3 has 17 amino acids. V gave up 3 bases and J gave up 6 bases; unmatched junction bases: 7. CDR3 protein: CARSWGLAGGLRDTQYF. CDR3 in DNA: TGTGCCAGAAGCTGGGGACTAGCGGGGGGGCTGAGGGATACGCAGTATTTT.

J is TRBJ1-2 and V is TRBV30; D ambiguous. CDR3 length: 13 residues. V was trimmed by 4 bases and J by 2 bases, leaving 11 bases between them. Looked up from germline, CDR1 is GTSNPN and CDR2 is SVGIG (reference sequence). The CDR3 coding sequence is TGTGCCTGGAATGCGTGGGAGAACTATGGCTACACCTTC. Its protein is CAWNAWENYGYTF. Looking up the rest from reference TRBV30 and TRBJ1-2 gives the full variable domain: SQTIHQWPATLVQPVGSPLSLECTVEGTSNPNLYWYRQAAGRGLQLLFYSVGIGQISSEVPQNLSASRPQDRQFILSSKKLLLSDSGFYLCAWNAWENYGYTFGSGTRLTVV.

This chain links TRBV4-3 with TRBJ1-1; D not resolved. Trimming cost V 2 bases and J 2 bases, with 12 bases left between them. The CDR3 loop spans 15 amino acids. Germline CDR1 is LGHNA and CDR2 is YSLEER. The CDR3 sequence is CASSQSLGRNTEAFF. CDR3 nucleotide sequence: TGCGCCAGCAGCCAATCTTTAGGGAGAAACACTGAAGCTTTCTTT.

The genes are TRBV14 and TRBJ2-5; 8 nucleotides align to TRBD2. Germline V gives CDR1 SGHDN, CDR2 FVKESK. CDR3 length: 15 residues. J gave up 1 base and V 4 bases, and 5 bases lay outside the gene matches. The CDR3 loop reads CASSRPSGSQETQYF. The CDR3 nucleotides are TGTGCCAGCAGCCGGCCTAGCGGGTCCCAAGAGACCCAGTACTTC.

CDR3 residues: CASSYWQDSLAFF. The CDR3, as DNA: TGTGCCAGCAGTTACTGGCAGGATTCATTGGCTTTCTTT. V gene TRBV6-5 combines with J gene TRBJ1-1, with D unclear. V lost 1 base and J lost 11, with 14 bases in between. The V gene's germline CDR1 is MNHEY and CDR2 SVGAGI. The length of the CDR3 is 13 residues.

This chain connects TRBV7-8 to TRBJ1-6; D is uncertain. The CDR3 is 15 amino acids. V gave up 2 bases and J gave up 9 bases, with 14 bases separating them. Per germline, CDR1 SGHVS and CDR2 FQNEAQ. This CDR3 is CASSLLRQDSSPLHF. The CDR3 DNA reads TGTGCCAGCAGCTTACTGCGGCAGGACTCTTCACCCCTCCACTTT.